The clone carrying this TCR beta chain was observed a handful of times. This record comes from a study of blood T cells in healthy people across ages. CDR1 and CDR2 (germline): SGHKS, YYEKEE (reference sequence). CDR3 size: 19 residues. After removal of 2 bases from V and 0 bases from J, the junction contained 13 bases not matched to a gene. Primed by a sample-barcoded 5' primer and a J-beta primer mix, a second PCR proceeded for about 7 to 12 cycles. TCRdb re-derived calls from the 5' RACE reads in MiXCR, one entry per CDR3 protein. The sample includes hundreds of thousands of distinct CDR3 sequences, about 30% of them seen just once.

The sequence came from a woman of 80 years or more in good health. Sequenced input: blood. The chain employs TRBV5-5 and TRBJ1-4; TRBD1 matches 7 bases. Here the CDR3 DNA reads TGTGCCAGCAGCTTCTACCGACAGGGAGGAGCGGCAACTAATGAAAAACTGTTTTTT. Protein product: CASSFYRQGGAATNEKLFF. The full variable domain, with the rest looked up from reference TRBV5-5 and TRBJ1-4, is DAGVTQSPTHLIKTRGQQVTLRCSPISGHKSVSWYQQVLGQGPQFIFQYYEKEERGRGNFPDRFSARQFPNYSSELNVNALLLGDSALYLCASSFYRQGGAATNEKLFFGSGTQLSVL.